What follows are 28 T cell receptor beta chains derived from one specimen sequenced in a study of T cell responses to AZD1222 COVID-19 vaccine. Repertoires were generated with immunoSEQ multiplex PCR, while TCRdb's copy carries only in-frame clones and drops some. The data show about 130,000 clones, with 75% to 90% seen just once and 4.5% to 6% held by the top ten. Sequenced here: peripheral blood, sampled on day 0 of AZD1222 vaccination. These receptors originate from an adult in good health.

Turning to this clone: The junction differs from germline at one of its ends, possibly a read error. The chain joins TRBV5-1 to TRBJ2-1; 11 bases fit TRBD1. CDR1 and CDR2 from the germline V gene are SGHRS and YFSETQ. This CDR3 is built from 15 residues. CDR3 residues: CASRLGQGAYNEQFF. As DNA, the CDR3 is TGCGCCAGCAGGTTGGGACAGGGGGCCTACAATGAGCAGTTCTTC.

This chain links TRBV19 with TRBJ2-2; D remains unclear. The CDR3 extends over 13 amino acids. Germline V CDR1 and CDR2: LNHDA, SQIVND (reference sequence). Trimming took off 6 bases at V and 0 bases at J, with 5 bases between the two ends. This CDR3 is CASSLPNTGELFF. As DNA, the CDR3 is TGTGCCAGTAGCCTCCCGAACACCGGGGAGCTGTTTTTT.

This rearrangement joins TRBV11-2 to TRBJ1-4, with D hard to call. V was clipped by 5 bases and J by 7 bases, with 8 bases between them. The CDR3 has 12 residues. Germline V CDR1 and CDR2: SGHAT, FQNNGV. CDR3 DNA: TGTGCCAGCAGCGAGCGGGCTGAAAAACTGTTTTTT. Translated: CASSERAEKLFF.

For the CDR3, the DNA is TGTGCCAGCACCGACCCAGGGCGGGTCGGCTACACCTTC. Translation gives CASTDPGRVGYTF. The chain uses TRBV6-5 and TRBJ1-2; maybe TRBD1 (5 bases). Germline CDR1 MNHEY, CDR2 SVGAGI. Trimming pared 7 bases from V and 8 bases from J, leaving 17 bases between. The CDR3 spans 13 residues.

With regard to this clone: The junction differs from germline at one of its ends, possibly a read error. This chain joins TRBV7-2 and TRBJ1-4; D is unresolved. The CDR3 contains 15 residues. CDR1 is SGHTA, CDR2 FQGNSA, per germline. DNA for the CDR3: TGTGCCAGCAACTTAGAAACAGCAACTAATGAAAAACTGTTTTTT. Amino acid sequence: CASNLETATNEKLFF.

The chain uses TRBV30 and TRBJ2-5, with 7 bases matching TRBD1. This CDR3 spans 15 amino acids. Germline CDR1 is GTSNPN and CDR2 is SVGIG (reference sequence). V gave up 0 bases and J gave up 2 bases; unmatched junction bases: 6. DNA of the CDR3: TGTGCCTGGAGTGTACTAGGGACAGTACAAGAGACCCAGTACTTC. It yields the protein CAWSVLGTVQETQYF.

The chain combines TRBV12-3 or TRBV12-4 with TRBJ1-2; 11 bases line up with TRBD1. The CDR3 covers 13 residues. The J segment lost 4 bases and the V segment lost 7 bases, leaving 2 bases of the junction unmatched. The CDR3 DNA sequence: TGTGCCAGCACAGGGACAGGGGGCTATGGCTACACCTTC. This encodes CASTGTGGYGYTF.

The chain employs TRBV12-3 or TRBV12-4 and TRBJ1-2; TRBD1 might be the D (5 bases). There are 13 residues in the CDR3. The V end was cut by 3 bases, the J end by 3 bases, with 8 bases between. CDR3 amino acids: CASSLGDDYGYTF. Written as DNA, the CDR3 is TGTGCCAGCAGTTTGGGGGACGACTATGGCTACACCTTC.

V and J are TRBV7-2 and TRBJ1-4; no clear D gene. V was pared by 1 base and J by 11 bases, with 11 bases between. Germline V gene lookup returns CDR1 SGHTA and CDR2 FQGNSA. The CDR3 sequence is 13 residues long. CDR3 in DNA: TGTGCCAGCAGCTTAGTGAGCGGGCGGAAACTGTTTTTT. Amino acid sequence: CASSLVSGRKLFF.

The V and J genes are TRBV18 and TRBJ1-3, with D uncertain. With 3 bases removed from V and 2 bases from J, the gap between germline ends came to 20 bases. The CDR3 runs to 18 residues. Germline lookup yields CDR1 KGHSH and CDR2 LQKENI. CDR3: CASSPLALDPLTGNTIYF. The CDR3 DNA sequence: TGTGCCAGCTCACCGCTTGCCCTAGATCCACTAACTGGAAACACCATATATTTT.

A few counts support this clone. The chain is built from TRBV4-1 and TRBJ1-1; 8 bases fit TRBD1. Germline V gene lookup returns CDR1 MGHRA and CDR2 YSYEKL. The CDR3 has 14 residues. V dropped 5 bases and J dropped 1; count of bases not matched to a gene: 3. The CDR3 coding sequence is TGCGCCAGCAGCGGGACAGGAGAGAACACTGAAGCTTTCTTT. Translating it yields CASSGTGENTEAFF.

The V and J genes are TRBV28 and TRBJ2-7; TRBD2 matches at 11 bases. CDR1 MDHEN and CDR2 SYDVKM come from the germline V gene. The V gene end was trimmed by 4 bases and the J gene end by 9 bases; junction bases not matched to a gene: 2. CDR3 length: 12 residues. CDR3 in amino acids: CASSSLAGGQYF. In DNA, the CDR3 is TGTGCCAGCAGTTCCCTAGCGGGAGGGCAGTACTTC.

CDR3 in amino acids: CASSPRTVNTEAFF. CDR3 DNA: TGTGCCAGCTCACCACGGACAGTGAACACTGAAGCTTTCTTT. This chain uses TRBV18 with TRBJ1-1; perhaps TRBD1 as D (6 bases). CDR3 length equals 14 residues. The germline V and J ends were trimmed by 1 base and 0 bases, with 6 bases remaining between them. Germline assignment: CDR1 KGHSH and CDR2 LQKENI.

The chain links TRBV7-8 to TRBJ1-1, with no clear D. CDR3 length: 16 residues. The V end was cut by 1 base, the J end by 4 bases, with 16 bases between. Germline V CDR1 and CDR2: SGHVS, FQNEAQ. Written as DNA, the CDR3 is TGTGCCAGCAGCTTAGTAGTGAAGGAACCTGGCACTGAAGCTTTCTTT. This codes for CASSLVVKEPGTEAFF.

This clone has just a few counts. V and J are TRBV5-5 and TRBJ2-2, with 8 bases that match TRBD1. Germline assignment: CDR1 SGHKS and CDR2 YYEKEE (reference sequence). After removal of 4 bases from V and 4 bases from J, the junction contained 6 bases not matched to a gene. The CDR3 contains 15 residues. In nucleotides, the CDR3 is TGTGCCAGCAGCCCCGGGACAGGCAGCACCGGGGAGCTGTTTTTT. The encoded protein is CASSPGTGSTGELFF.

This clone has a handful of counts. This chain connects TRBV11-2 to TRBJ1-1, with D possibly being TRBD1 (6 bases). Trimming left V 0 bases short and J 3 bases short, with 17 bases between. CDR1 is SGHAT and CDR2 is FQNNGV in the germline V gene. The CDR3 contains 17 residues. The CDR3 region has the DNA TGTGCCAGCAGCTTAGATCGGGGGGGGCTGACGGACACTGAAGCTTTCTTT. Translated, it gives CASSLDRGGLTDTEAFF.

This clone was counted once. The chain is built from TRBV7-3 and TRBJ2-1, with D maybe TRBD1 (7 bases). V dropped 8 bases and J dropped 4 bases, with 18 bases sitting between them. The germline V gene has CDR1 SGHTA and CDR2 FQGTGA. The CDR3 loop spans 15 amino acids. The CDR3 bases are TGTGCCAGCGCTTGGGAGGACAGGAGTTACAATGAGCAGTTCTTC. Protein product: CASAWEDRSYNEQFF.

The chain has TRBV5-1 and TRBJ1-1, with TRBD1 identical over 11 bases. V dropped 6 bases and J dropped 0; count of bases not matched to a gene: 7. Germline V gene data show CDR1 as SGHRS and CDR2 as YFSETQ. The CDR3 contains 16 residues. The CDR3 nucleotides read TGCGCCAGCAAGGCTGGACAGGGGGCTTTGAACACTGAAGCTTTCTTT. It is translated as CASKAGQGALNTEAFF.

Worth noting for this clone: This same CDR3 is encoded by further DNA sequences in the sample. V usage is TRBV4-2 and J usage is TRBJ2-5; D may correspond to TRBD1 or TRBD2 (6 bases each). Deletions cut 0 bases from V and 4 bases from J, with 9 bases between. The germline V gene has CDR1 LGHNA and CDR2 YNFKEQ. CDR3 length equals 14 residues. CDR3: CASSQDRGGETQYF. The CDR3 nucleotides are TGTGCCAGCAGCCAAGACAGGGGAGGAGAGACCCAGTACTTC.

The CDR3 DNA is TGCGCCAGCAGCTTGGGGTCAGATCCTTCCGTGGAGACCCAGTACTTC. It translates to CASSLGSDPSVETQYF. The chain has TRBV5-1 and TRBJ2-5; D is unresolved. The CDR3 sequence is 16 residues long. The germline gives CDR1 SGHRS, CDR2 YFSETQ. Trimming stripped 0 bases from V and 5 bases from J, with 17 bases between.

This CDR3 reads CASSLAVTSGSTRKQYF. The DNA for the CDR3 is TGCGCCAGCAGCTTGGCCGTGACTAGCGGGAGCACCAGGAAGCAGTACTTC. The chain employs TRBV5-1 and TRBJ2-7, with 12 bases lining up with TRBD2. This CDR3 is 17 amino acids long. V shed 0 bases and J 8 bases; nucleotides not matched to a gene: 12. Germline V gene data show CDR1 as SGHRS and CDR2 as YFSETQ.

This chain joins TRBV7-3 and TRBJ1-1, with no clear D. Germline values: CDR1 SGHTA, CDR2 FQGTGA. V shed 5 bases and J shed 4 bases, with 11 bases lying between them. The CDR3 is made up of 13 amino acids. CDR3 DNA: TGTGCCAGCAGCCCCGTTTCTGGCACTGAAGCTTTCTTT. This sequence encodes CASSPVSGTEAFF.

In its sample, this clone was seen a few times. The chain joins TRBV6-1 to TRBJ1-4; TRBD1 agrees at 10 bases. CDR1 is MNHNS, CDR2 SASEGT, per germline. The CDR3 contains 15 residues. V was pared by 1 base and J by 8 bases, with 4 bases of the junction left unmatched. The CDR3 DNA sequence: TGTGCCAGCAGTGAAGAGGGGACAGGGGCGGAAAAACTGTTTTTT. Its translation: CASSEEGTGAEKLFF.

The chain employs TRBV13 and TRBJ1-6, with D perhaps TRBD1 (5 bases). The V end was cut by 0 bases, the J end by 2 bases, with 8 bases between. Germline CDR1 and CDR2: PRHDT and FYEKMQ (reference sequence). This CDR3 spans 16 amino acids. CDR3 DNA sequence: TGTGCCAGCAGCTTAGGCCCCAGGGCCTATAATTCACCCCTCCACTTT. This gives the protein CASSLGPRAYNSPLHF.

The chain is built from TRBV3-1 (or the pseudogene TRBV3-2) and TRBJ1-4; the D is unclear. Per germline, CDR1 LGHDT and CDR2 YNNKEL (reference sequence). The V end lost 2 bases, the J end lost 4 bases, and 14 bases lay between the germline ends. The CDR3 spans 16 residues. The CDR3 DNA sequence: TGTGCCAGCAGCCAAACGTTAGGCGGACTTAATGAAAAACTGTTTTTT. Translation gives CASSQTLGGLNEKLFF.

This clone was found once. J is TRBJ2-7 and V is TRBV7-9, with unresolved D. Germline CDR1 and CDR2: SEHNR and FQNEAQ (reference sequence). V was clipped by 5 bases and J by 3 bases, with 14 bases between them. There are 14 residues in the CDR3. The CDR3 is CASSPSSKDYEQYF. DNA for the CDR3: TGTGCCAGCAGCCCCTCGAGTAAGGACTACGAGCAGTACTTC. Supplemented by reference TRBV7-9 and TRBJ2-7, the full variable domain reads DTGVSQNPRHKITKRGQNVTFRCDPISEHNRLYWYRQTLGQGPEFLTYFQNEAQLEKSRLLSDRFSAERPKGSFSTLEIQRTEQGDSAMYLCASSPSSKDYEQYFGPGTRLTVT.

CDR3 residues: CASSLTRYYEQYF. The CDR3 DNA is TGTGCCAGCAGTTTGACAAGATACTACGAGCAGTACTTC. The V gene is TRBV27, the J gene TRBJ2-7; D gene ambiguous. CDR1 and CDR2 (germline): MNHEY, SMNVEV (reference sequence). The ends were cut back, 3 bases at V and 3 bases at J, with 9 bases in the middle. This CDR3 spans 13 amino acids.

The V and J genes are TRBV27 and TRBJ2-1, with D unclear. The CDR3 has 12 residues. V was trimmed by 7 bases and J by 4 bases, leaving 8 bases between them. Per germline, CDR1 MNHEY and CDR2 SMNVEV (reference sequence). The CDR3 sequence is CASTSGYNEQFF. Written as DNA, the CDR3 is TGTGCCAGCACATCTGGGTACAATGAGCAGTTCTTC.